What follows describes a single T cell receptor beta chain. These data are taken from a study of blood T cell repertoires in COVID-19. Turning to the study itself: Specimens from acute and convalescent COVID-19 originated in the United States, Italy and Spain.

The protocol was immunoSEQ multiplex PCR, while the TCRdb copy is restricted to in-frame clones and leaves out a portion. Here the sample spans under 250,000 clones, 75% to 85% being singletons. After removal of 1 base from V and 6 bases from J, the junction contained 1 base not matched to a gene. The germline V gene has CDR1 SGHNT and CDR2 YYREEE (reference sequence). The CDR3 spans 13 residues. This receptor was identified in a man aged 50 to 59 with COVID-19, enrolled during active disease. The sequencing input was peripheral blood. This rearrangement joins TRBV5-4 to TRBJ1-3, with TRBD1 identical over 7 bases. The CDR3 nucleotides read TGTGCCAGCAGCTTGCAGGGGGAAAACACCATATATTTT. This gives the protein CASSLQGENTIYF.